The 26 T cell receptor beta chains presented below share a single source sample, sequenced in a study of blood T cell repertoires in COVID-19 (dated by TCRdb to between 2020 and 2021). Receptor amplification or capture employed the immunoSEQ multiplex PCR assay. TCRdb mirrors the immuneACCESS table, restricted to in-frame sequences. Some clones are absent from its copies; in checked studies, under half trace to an unresolved V gene, and the reason for the others is unknown. Across this sample there are 200,000 to 250,000 clones, with 85% to 90% seen only once. In total, the top ten clones hold less than 3.5% of the sample. The sequenced sample was peripheral blood. These receptor sequences come from an older woman with acute or convalescent COVID-19.

This chain joins TRBV30 and TRBJ2-5; tentative D call: TRBD2 (6 bases). Trimming left V 4 bases short and J 9 bases short, with 24 bases between. This CDR3 contains 15 residues. Germline values: CDR1 GTSNPN, CDR2 SVGIG (reference sequence). The DNA for the CDR3 is TGTGCCTGGAATTCTCGGTACGGCCGCAGGGAGGCCCAGTACTTC. Its protein product is CAWNSRYGRREAQYF.

The chain joins TRBV19 to TRBJ2-5; D perhaps matches TRBD2 (6 bases). This CDR3 region has 13 residues. The germline gives CDR1 LNHDA, CDR2 SQIVND (reference sequence). V was pared by 7 bases and J by 6 bases, with 15 bases between. CDR3 sequence: CASMEGSLQTQYF. The CDR3 nucleotides read TGTGCCAGTATGGAGGGCTCTCTTCAGACCCAGTACTTC.

The chain couples TRBV18 to TRBJ1-1; 8 bases match TRBD1. J gave up 0 bases and V 3 bases, and 0 bases lay outside the gene matches. The CDR3 totals 14 residues. Germline CDR1 KGHSH, CDR2 LQKENI. Written as DNA, the CDR3 is TGTGCCAGCTCACCGGGACAGGTGAACACTGAAGCTTTCTTT. Translating it yields CASSPGQVNTEAFF. Together with reference TRBV18 and TRBJ1-1, the CDR3 gives the full variable domain: NAGVMQNPRHLVRRRGQEARLRCSPMKGHSHVYWYRQLPEEGLKFMVYLQKENIIDESGMPKERFSAEFPKEGPSILRIQQVVRGDSAAYFCASSPGQVNTEAFFGQGTRLTVV.

This chain uses TRBV6-2 or TRBV6-3 with TRBJ2-4; the D is unclear. V was shortened by 2 bases and J by 3 bases, with 11 bases between the two germline ends. The CDR3 contains 15 residues. Germline V gene sequence: CDR1 MNHEY, CDR2 SVGEGT. In DNA form, the CDR3 reads TGTGCCAGCAGTTACCCGGAGTCGGGCAAAAACATTCAGTACTTC. It translates to CASSYPESGKNIQYF.

The V gene is TRBV20-1, the J gene TRBJ1-2, with a weak D call TRBD1 (6 bases). Trimming shortened V by 3 bases and J by 4 bases, and 12 bases separated the two germline ends. CDR1 is DFQATT and CDR2 is SNEGSKA in the germline V gene (reference sequence). CDR3 length equals 13 residues. The CDR3 sequence is CSASVRGAYGYTF. The CDR3, as DNA: TGCAGTGCTAGTGTCAGGGGAGCCTATGGCTACACCTTC.

The chain employs TRBV5-1 and TRBJ2-7; a possible D gene is TRBD2 (6 bases). Germline V CDR1 and CDR2: SGHRS, YFSETQ. This CDR3 is built from 16 residues. V shed 0 bases and J shed 3 bases, with 16 bases lying between them. The CDR3 is CASSLESGRGSYEQYF. In DNA, the CDR3 is TGCGCCAGCAGCTTGGAATCCGGTCGGGGGAGCTACGAGCAGTACTTC.

The chain combines TRBV9 with TRBJ1-5; D unclear. V lost 0 bases to trimming and J lost 3 bases, with 4 bases between them. Germline values: CDR1 SGDLS, CDR2 YYNGEE. The CDR3 runs 13 residues. This CDR3 reads CASSVDFNQPQHF. The CDR3 region has the DNA TGTGCCAGCAGCGTAGACTTCAATCAGCCCCAGCATTTT.

CDR3 sequence (DNA): TGTGCCAGCACGGCGGGAGATGTCAATGAGCAGTTCTTC. Protein: CASTAGDVNEQFF. The V call is TRBV2, the J call TRBJ2-1, with 7 bases fitting TRBD2. V shed 7 bases, J shed 6 bases, and the junction held 6 bases outside the gene matches. CDR3 length equals 13 residues. Germline CDR1 is SNHLY and CDR2 is FYNNEI.

This clone was picked up one time. The V call is TRBV11-1, the J call TRBJ2-5; TRBD1 matches at 9 bases. J gave up 3 bases and V 6 bases, and 2 bases lay outside the gene matches. The V gene's germline CDR1 is SGHAT and CDR2 FQDESV (reference sequence). The CDR3 covers 13 residues. CDR3 protein: CASRRTGEETQYF. Written as DNA, the CDR3 is TGTGCCAGCAGGAGGACAGGGGAAGAGACCCAGTACTTC.

This sequence joins TRBV5-6 and TRBJ2-7; D possibly corresponds to TRBD2 (6 bases). The CDR3 runs to 14 residues. Germline loops: CDR1 SGHDT, CDR2 YYEEEE. V gave up 4 bases and J gave up 3 bases, with 14 bases separating them. DNA of the CDR3: TGTGCCAGCAGCAGGCCGGGCGGGAACTACGAGCAGTACTTC. Its protein product is CASSRPGGNYEQYF.

This chain connects TRBV6-2 or TRBV6-3 to TRBJ1-2; 7 bases map to TRBD1. J gave up 7 bases and V 5 bases, and 13 bases lay outside the gene matches. Germline CDR1 and CDR2: MNHEY and SVGEGT. CDR3 length: 15 amino acids. The CDR3, as DNA: TGTGCCAGCAGTCCCCCAGGGACAGTTCTTCTTGGCTACACCTTC. Translated: CASSPPGTVLLGYTF.

J is TRBJ2-3 and V is TRBV12-2; the table gives TRBD2 as D, unverified against the DNA. TRBV12-2 is a recognized pseudogene. The CDR3 covers 18 residues. In nucleotides, the CDR3 is TGTGCAAGTCGCTTAGGACTAGCGGGAGCCCTTTACACAGATACGCAGTATTTT. It codes for CASRLGLAGALYTDTQYF.

This chain links TRBV7-8 with TRBJ1-4; 8 positions agree with TRBD1. CDR3 length equals 15 residues. V dropped 5 bases and J dropped 5; count of bases not matched to a gene: 7. Germline V gene sequence: CDR1 SGHVS, CDR2 FQNEAQ. This chain's CDR3 is CASSRAGTGNEKLFF. The CDR3 nucleotides read TGTGCCAGCAGCCGAGCCGGGACAGGAAATGAAAAACTGTTTTTT.

V and J are TRBV5-1 and TRBJ1-3; the match to TRBD1 covers 8 bases. The CDR3 spans 15 residues. CDR1 is SGHRS and CDR2 is YFSETQ in the germline V gene. After removal of 4 bases from V and 4 bases from J, the junction contained 7 bases not matched to a gene. This chain's CDR3 is CASSAGQGDGNTIYF. DNA of the CDR3: TGCGCCAGCAGCGCAGGACAGGGCGACGGAAACACCATATATTTT.

The chain combines TRBV30 with TRBJ1-2; D call uncertain. The germline V gene has CDR1 GTSNPN and CDR2 SVGIG (reference sequence). The length of the CDR3 is 11 residues. The V and J ends lost 0 bases and 9 bases respectively, with 8 bases between them. The CDR3 region has the DNA TGTGCCTGGAGTGTCGGAGGAAGCTACACCTTC. Residues: CAWSVGGSYTF.

This clone was observed once. The V and J genes are TRBV2 and TRBJ2-5; 9 positions agree with TRBD1. CDR3 size: 15 residues. Trimming removed 6 bases from V and 1 base from J; junction bases left unmatched: 6. CDR1 is SNHLY, CDR2 FYNNEI, per germline. In DNA form, the CDR3 reads TGTGCCAGCAGGGGGACAGGGAGTCCCCAAGAGACCCAGTACTTC. Translated: CASRGTGSPQETQYF.

The genes are TRBV5-4 and TRBJ1-2; unclear D gene. Looked up from germline, CDR1 is SGHNT and CDR2 is YYREEE (reference sequence). V was shortened by 3 bases and J by 6 bases, with 12 bases between the two germline ends. The CDR3 has 13 residues. The CDR3 loop is CASSSGLINGYTF. As DNA, the CDR3 is TGTGCCAGCAGCTCTGGACTGATCAATGGCTACACCTTC.

This chain links TRBV6-5 with TRBJ2-1, with 10 bases matching TRBD1. With 2 bases clipped from V and 8 bases from J, the junction kept 3 bases outside the gene matches. The germline gives CDR1 MNHEY, CDR2 SVGAGI. The CDR3 is made up of 14 amino acids. CDR3 DNA: TGTGCCAGCAGTTACGGGACAGGGGAAGATGAGCAGTTCTTC. Residues: CASSYGTGEDEQFF.

V is TRBV29-1 and J is TRBJ1-1; TRBD1 aligns across 7 bases. The CDR3 has 14 amino acids. In germline, CDR1 is SQVTM, CDR2 ANQGSEA. The V segment lost 3 bases and the J segment 1 base; nucleotides outside the gene matches: 5. CDR3 coding DNA: TGCAGCGTTGAGGGCCCAGGGGGGAACACTGAAGCTTTCTTT. It translates to CSVEGPGGNTEAFF. Full variable domain (rest looked up from reference TRBV29-1 and TRBJ1-1): SAVISQKPSRDICQRGTSLTIQCQVDSQVTMMFWYRQQPGQSLTLIATANQGSEATYESGFVIDKFPISRPNLTFSTLTVSNMSPEDSSIYLCSVEGPGGNTEAFFGQGTRLTVV.

This sequence joins TRBV7-9 and TRBJ2-1; no clear D. Looked up from germline, CDR1 is SEHNR and CDR2 is FQNEAQ (reference sequence). V was trimmed by 5 bases and J by 7 bases, leaving 6 bases between them. The CDR3 loop spans 11 amino acids. CDR3 in amino acids: CASSPRNEQFF. CDR3 nucleotide sequence: TGTGCCAGCAGCCCTAGGAATGAGCAGTTCTTC.

The chain joins TRBV5-1 to TRBJ2-2, with 9 positions matching TRBD1. V was clipped by 5 bases and J by 7 bases; unmatched bases: 9. Germline lookup yields CDR1 SGHRS and CDR2 YFSETQ. The CDR3 runs to 15 residues. This chain's CDR3 is CASRLSGTGFGELFF. Here the CDR3 DNA reads TGCGCCAGCAGACTTTCCGGGACAGGGTTCGGGGAGCTGTTTTTT.

This clone was counted a few times. V and J are TRBV30 and TRBJ1-2, with 9 bases lining up with TRBD1. Germline trimming cut 4 bases from V and 5 bases from J; bases unmatched to any gene: 8. Germline lookup yields CDR1 GTSNPN and CDR2 SVGIG (reference sequence). This CDR3 is 14 amino acids long. CDR3 protein: CAWTEIQGAYGYTF. As DNA, the CDR3 is TGTGCCTGGACCGAAATACAGGGGGCATATGGCTACACCTTC. Using reference TRBV30 and TRBJ1-2 for the parts outside the CDR3, the full variable domain is SQTIHQWPATLVQPVGSPLSLECTVEGTSNPNLYWYRQAAGRGLQLLFYSVGIGQISSEVPQNLSASRPQDRQFILSSKKLLLSDSGFYLCAWTEIQGAYGYTFGSGTRLTVV.

The gene calls are TRBV7-2 and TRBJ1-5; 9 nucleotides match TRBD1. V shed 1 base, J shed 3 bases, and the junction held 4 bases outside the gene matches. The CDR3 contains 16 residues. Germline V gene sequence: CDR1 SGHTA, CDR2 FQGNSA. The CDR3 nucleotides read TGTGCCAGCAGCTTAGGAGGACAGGGGTTCAATCAGCCCCAGCATTTT. As protein: CASSLGGQGFNQPQHF.

This chain uses TRBV9 with TRBJ1-2; 10 bases map to TRBD1. CDR1 and CDR2 from the germline V gene are SGDLS and YYNGEE. Trimming removed 0 bases from V and 7 bases from J; junction bases left unmatched: 3. The CDR3 runs 14 residues. The CDR3 region is CASSVVGTGAGYTF. The CDR3 DNA follows: TGTGCCAGCAGCGTAGTTGGGACAGGGGCTGGCTACACCTTC.

This clone was counted once. The chain carries TRBV12-3 or TRBV12-4 and TRBJ2-7; 10 positions agree with TRBD1. The CDR3 consists of 13 residues. The trim removed 5 bases at V and 4 bases at J, leaving 2 bases unmatched. CDR3 protein: CASSTGQGYEQYF. The CDR3 DNA is TGTGCCAGCAGTACGGGACAGGGGTACGAGCAGTACTTC.

This sequence joins TRBV2 and TRBJ2-1, with D maybe TRBD2 (6 bases). Germline CDR1 SNHLY, CDR2 FYNNEI. This CDR3 contains 15 residues. V was shortened by 8 bases and J by 3 bases, with 17 bases between the two germline ends. The DNA of the CDR3 is TGTGCCAGCCTCCCCCGGCGGGACCTCTACAATGAGCAGTTCTTC. Translated, it gives CASLPRRDLYNEQFF.